What follows are 21 T cell receptor beta chains derived from one specimen sequenced in a study of T cell repertoires in cytomegalovirus infection. TCRdb independently ran MiXCR on the reads; one entry per CDR3 protein. This sample carries almost 300,000 distinct CDR3 sequences, about 9.2% of them seen once, and the ten largest clones take around 2.4%. The source material was PBMCs. These receptors were taken from a human donor in good health (CMV status not recorded). Some clones in this sample may be carry-over from other donors' samples.

This clonotype was seen at least ten times. The chain employs TRBV19 and TRBJ1-1, with no clear D. This CDR3 comprises 14 residues. Germline V gene data show CDR1 as LNHDA and CDR2 as SQIVND (reference sequence). Trimming stripped 3 bases from V and 2 bases from J, with 10 bases between. The CDR3 reads CASSIRQTNTEAFF. In DNA, the CDR3 is TGTGCCAGTAGTATTAGGCAGACAAACACTGAAGCTTTCTTT.

This clonotype was seen at least ten times. CDR3 bases: TGCAGTGCTCAAGGGGTCGGCAGGGGTTACGAGCAGTACGTC. As protein: CSAQGVGRGYEQYV. The chain recombines TRBV20-1 with TRBJ2-7; TRBD1 might be the D (6 bases). This CDR3 has 14 residues. Germline V lookup: CDR1 DFQATT, CDR2 SNEGSKA (reference sequence). The V end was cut by 5 bases, the J end by 4 bases, with 18 bases between.

This clonotype was detected ten times or more. CDR3 sequence: CASSLRRGGDTGELFF. CDR3 DNA: TGTGCCAGCAGCCTCCGCAGGGGAGGCGACACCGGGGAGCTGTTTTTT. The chain combines TRBV11-3 with TRBJ2-2, with D perhaps given as TRBD1 or TRBD2 (6 bases each). V lost 5 bases, J lost 3 bases, and 16 bases lay in between. This CDR3 spans 16 amino acids. Germline CDR1 is SGHNT and CDR2 is YENEEA.

About this clonotype itself: This sequence may be a read error, since a much larger clone differs from it by one base. This chain uses TRBV29-1 with TRBJ2-1; no clear D gene. This CDR3 is 12 amino acids long. Trimming removed 3 bases from V and 4 bases from J, with 7 bases in between. Looked up from germline, CDR1 is SQVTM and CDR2 is ANQGSEA. The CDR3 DNA reads as TGCAGCGTTGACCTAGGGTACAATGAGCAGTTCTTC. It specifies CSVDLGYNEQFF.

The chain joins TRBV4-3 to TRBJ1-1; D remains ambiguous. CDR1 and CDR2 from the germline V gene are LGHNA and YSLEER. This CDR3 is 15 amino acids long. The germline V and J ends were trimmed by 0 bases and 1 base, with 9 bases remaining between them. CDR3 in DNA: TGCGCCAGCAGCCAAGATCGAAGTGGGAACACTGAAGCTTTCTTT. Translating it yields CASSQDRSGNTEAFF.

This clonotype was recorded at least ten times. The V and J genes are TRBV5-5 and TRBJ2-1; 7 bases agree with TRBD1. The V and J ends lost 4 bases and 4 bases, in that order; junction bases with no gene match: 8. The CDR3 is made up of 15 amino acids. CDR1 is SGHKS, CDR2 YYEKEE, per germline (reference sequence). For the CDR3, the DNA is TGTGCCAGCAGCACGGGACAGTACCCTTACAATGAGCAGTTCTTC. Residues: CASSTGQYPYNEQFF.

This clonotype was counted at least ten times. CDR3 DNA sequence: TGTGCCAGCAGGACCGGGACAGCCGCCGGTGAGCAGTTCTTC. Its translation is CASRTGTAAGEQFF. This sequence joins TRBV28 and TRBJ2-1; 7 bases agree with TRBD1. Per germline, CDR1 MDHEN and CDR2 SYDVKM. V lost 6 bases and J lost 9; bases outside the gene matches: 11. The CDR3 contains 14 residues.

The rearrangement links TRBV2 to TRBJ2-5, with 7 positions matching TRBD1. The germline gives CDR1 SNHLY, CDR2 FYNNEI. V gave up 2 bases and J gave up 9 bases; unmatched junction bases: 18. There are 17 residues in the CDR3. CDR3 residues: CASSEPSNNRGKRAQYF. The CDR3 DNA reads as TGTGCCAGCAGTGAACCGAGCAACAACAGGGGCAAGAGGGCCCAGTACTTC.

This clonotype was recorded at least ten times. V is TRBV14 and J is TRBJ2-1; possibly TRBD2 for D (6 bases). V lost 0 bases to trimming and J lost 2 bases, with 17 bases between them. The CDR3 contains 18 residues. CDR1 SGHDN and CDR2 FVKESK come from the germline V gene. This CDR3 is CASSQEKEGAVTYNEQFF. Here the CDR3 DNA reads TGTGCCAGCAGCCAAGAAAAGGAGGGAGCGGTTACCTACAATGAGCAGTTCTTC.

This clonotype was seen repeatedly, ten times or more. V and J are TRBV3-1 and TRBJ1-5; D not resolved. This CDR3 has 13 amino acids. Between the trimmed V and J ends, which lost 0 bases and 4 bases, there was a span of 4 bases. The germline gives CDR1 LGHDT, CDR2 YNNKEL (reference sequence). The CDR3 region is CASSQEWNQPQHF. As DNA, the CDR3 is TGTGCCAGCAGCCAAGAGTGGAATCAGCCCCAGCATTTT.

This clonotype was counted many times. This rearrangement joins TRBV5-1 to TRBJ2-3; D not certain. Germline V CDR1 and CDR2: SGHRS, YFSETQ. This CDR3 has 15 residues. V lost 6 bases, J lost 3 bases, and 17 bases lay in between. The DNA for the CDR3 is TGCGCCAGCAACCAGCAGAGCGCCGGAACAGATACGCAGTATTTT. As protein: CASNQQSAGTDTQYF.

Ten or more counts support this clonotype. CDR3: CASRLQQDPTDTQYF. DNA of the CDR3: TGTGCCAGCAGACTTCAGCAGGACCCCACAGATACGCAGTATTTT. V and J are TRBV6-2 or TRBV6-3 and TRBJ2-3, with D uncertain. The germline V gene encodes CDR1 MNHEY and CDR2 SVGEGT. V shed 6 bases and J shed 2 bases, with 15 bases lying between them. This CDR3 is 15 amino acids long.

V usage is TRBV25-1 and J usage is TRBJ2-3; D might be TRBD1 (5 bases). CDR1 is MGHDK, CDR2 SYGVNS, per germline. The CDR3 spans 14 residues. V dropped 0 bases and J dropped 4 bases, with 8 bases sitting between them. The CDR3 coding sequence is TGTGCCAGCAGTGAATATACAGGTGCAGATACGCAGTATTTT. Its translation: CASSEYTGADTQYF.

This clonotype has at least ten counts. The chain uses TRBV5-5 and TRBJ2-7; tentative D call: TRBD2 (5 bases). The CDR3 is 16 amino acids. CDR1 is SGHKS, CDR2 YYEKEE, per germline (reference sequence). Trimming shortened V by 0 bases and J by 0 bases, and 13 bases separated the two germline ends. DNA for the CDR3: TGTGCCAGCAGCTTGGAGTTGACGGGAAGCTCCTACGAGCAGTACGTC. Protein product: CASSLELTGSSYEQYV.

This chain uses TRBV12-3 or TRBV12-4 with TRBJ2-2; 9 nucleotides agree with TRBD1. The CDR3 covers 17 residues. Trimming took 5 bases from V and 5 from J; bases not matched to a gene: 12. The CDR3 spells CASSPSSPGTGTGELFF. The CDR3 DNA follows: TGTGCCAGCAGTCCATCGAGCCCCGGGACAGGGACCGGGGAGCTGTTTTTT.

At least ten counts were recorded for this clonotype. The rearrangement links TRBV6-6 to TRBJ1-5, with unresolved D. The germline V gene has CDR1 MNHNY and CDR2 SVGAGI (reference sequence). V shed 0 bases and J shed 5 bases, with 5 bases lying between them. CDR3 length: 13 amino acids. The CDR3 nucleotides read TGTGCCAGCAGTTACTCCTCGGATCAGCCCCAGCATTTT. Its translation is CASSYSSDQPQHF.

This clonotype was observed many times. The V and J genes are TRBV4-3 and TRBJ1-6; D gene uncertain. The germline V gene encodes CDR1 LGHNA and CDR2 YSLEER. The length of the CDR3 is 17 residues. Trimming removed 1 base from V and 10 bases from J, with 20 bases in between. The DNA of the CDR3 is TGCGCCAGCAGCCAAGTTAGGAGGTCCGGGTCTGGCTCACCCCTCCACTTT. It codes for CASSQVRRSGSGSPLHF.

In regard to this clonotype: This may stem from a read error, because a much larger clone lies one nucleotide away. The chain employs TRBV5-6 and TRBJ2-5; TRBD1 is a possible D gene (5 bases). Germline V gives CDR1 SGHDT, CDR2 YYEEEE. CDR3 length: 15 amino acids. In nucleotides, the CDR3 is TGTGCCAGCGGCTTCCTCGTAAGGGGCCAAGAGACCCAGTACTTC. Translating gives CASGFLVRGQETQYF.

The sample holds a few counts of this clonotype. The chain recombines TRBV18 with TRBJ2-7; D gene unclear. Germline V lookup: CDR1 KGHSH, CDR2 LQKENI. V dropped 2 bases and J dropped 2 bases, with 7 bases sitting between them. The CDR3 is 13 residues long. The CDR3 DNA sequence: TGTGCCAGCTCACCAAACGGCCCCTACGAGCAGTACGTC. Translating it yields CASSPNGPYEQYV.

The chain combines TRBV9 with TRBJ2-1; the D is unclear. The CDR3 is 13 amino acids. The ends were cut back, 1 base at V and 5 bases at J, with 7 bases in the middle. Germline CDR1 and CDR2: SGDLS and YYNGEE. This CDR3 reads CASSVFQHNEQFF. DNA of the CDR3: TGTGCCAGCAGCGTATTCCAGCACAATGAGCAGTTCTTC.

Ten or more counts support this clonotype. CDR3 DNA sequence: TGTGCCAGCAGGCTACAGGGGGGTAGCACTGAAGCTTTCTTT. Translation gives CASRLQGGSTEAFF. The rearrangement links TRBV28 to TRBJ1-1; TRBD1 matches at 8 bases. From germline, CDR1 is MDHEN and CDR2 SYDVKM. V lost 6 bases to trimming and J lost 4 bases; unmatched junction nucleotides: 7. CDR3 size: 14 residues.